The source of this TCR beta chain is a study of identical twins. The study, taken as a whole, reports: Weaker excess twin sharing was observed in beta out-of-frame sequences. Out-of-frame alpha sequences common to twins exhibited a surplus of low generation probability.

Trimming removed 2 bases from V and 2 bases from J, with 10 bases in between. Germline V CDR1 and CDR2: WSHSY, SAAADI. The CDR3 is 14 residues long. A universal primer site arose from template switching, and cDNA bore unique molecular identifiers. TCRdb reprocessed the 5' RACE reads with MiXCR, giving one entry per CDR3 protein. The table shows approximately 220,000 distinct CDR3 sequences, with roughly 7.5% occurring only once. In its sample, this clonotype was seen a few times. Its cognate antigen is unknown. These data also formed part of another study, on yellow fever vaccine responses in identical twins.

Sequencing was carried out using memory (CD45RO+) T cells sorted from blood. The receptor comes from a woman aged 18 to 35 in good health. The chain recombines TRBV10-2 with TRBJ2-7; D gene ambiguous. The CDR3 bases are TGCGCCAGCAGTGAGCCGCCCCAAGCCTACGAGCAGTACTTC. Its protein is CASSEPPQAYEQYF.